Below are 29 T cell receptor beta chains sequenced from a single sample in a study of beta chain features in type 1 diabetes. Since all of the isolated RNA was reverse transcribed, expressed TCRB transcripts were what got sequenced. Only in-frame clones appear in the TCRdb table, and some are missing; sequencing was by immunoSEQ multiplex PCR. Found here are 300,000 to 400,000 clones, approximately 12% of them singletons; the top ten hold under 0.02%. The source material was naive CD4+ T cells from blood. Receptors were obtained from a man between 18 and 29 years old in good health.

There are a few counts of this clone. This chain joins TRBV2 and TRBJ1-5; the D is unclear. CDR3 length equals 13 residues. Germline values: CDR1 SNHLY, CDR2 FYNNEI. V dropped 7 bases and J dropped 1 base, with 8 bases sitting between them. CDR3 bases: TGTGCCAGCACGAGGGAGAGCAATCAGCCCCAGCATTTT. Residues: CASTRESNQPQHF.

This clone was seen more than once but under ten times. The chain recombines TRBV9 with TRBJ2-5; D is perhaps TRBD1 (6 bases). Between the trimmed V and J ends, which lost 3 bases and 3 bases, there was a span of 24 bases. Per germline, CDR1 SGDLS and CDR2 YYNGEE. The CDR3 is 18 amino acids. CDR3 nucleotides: TGTGCCAGCAGCGGAGGTCATCCGTACAGGGCTAGAGAAGAGACCCAGTACTTC. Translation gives CASSGGHPYRAREETQYF.

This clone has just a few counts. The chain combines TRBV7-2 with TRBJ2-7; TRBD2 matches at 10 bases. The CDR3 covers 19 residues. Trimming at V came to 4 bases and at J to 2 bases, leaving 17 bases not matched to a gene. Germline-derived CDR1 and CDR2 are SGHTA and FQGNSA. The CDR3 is CASSSTGGASGSPPYEQYF. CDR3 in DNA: TGTGCCAGCAGCTCAACGGGTGGGGCTAGCGGGAGTCCACCCTACGAGCAGTACTTC.

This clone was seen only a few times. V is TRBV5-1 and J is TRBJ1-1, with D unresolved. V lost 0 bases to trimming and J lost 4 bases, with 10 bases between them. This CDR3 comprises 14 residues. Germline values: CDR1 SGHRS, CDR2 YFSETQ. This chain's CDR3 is CASSLGDSLTEAFF. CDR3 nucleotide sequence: TGCGCCAGCAGCTTGGGAGACTCCCTCACTGAAGCTTTCTTT.

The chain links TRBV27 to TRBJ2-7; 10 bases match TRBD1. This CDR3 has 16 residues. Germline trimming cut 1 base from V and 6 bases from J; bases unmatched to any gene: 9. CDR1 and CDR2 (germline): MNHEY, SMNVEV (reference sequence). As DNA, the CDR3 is TGTGCCAGCAGTTTATTTACCGGGACAGGGGCCCTCGAGCAGTACTTC. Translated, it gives CASSLFTGTGALEQYF.

CDR3 DNA sequence: TGTGCTAGTGGCCGGACAGGAATAGGGTCCGACGAGCAGTACTTC. It encodes CASGRTGIGSDEQYF. The J gene is TRBJ2-7, the V gene TRBV12-5; 7 positions agree with TRBD1. Trimming removed 6 bases from V and 5 bases from J; junction bases left unmatched: 13. Germline V gene data show CDR1 as LGHNT and CDR2 as FRNRAP. This CDR3 is 15 amino acids long.

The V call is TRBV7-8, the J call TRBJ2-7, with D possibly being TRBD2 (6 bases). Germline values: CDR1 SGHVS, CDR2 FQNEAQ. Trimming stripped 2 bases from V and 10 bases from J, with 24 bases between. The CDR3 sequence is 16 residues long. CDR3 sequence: CASSLRAGVAGLFQYF. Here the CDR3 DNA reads TGTGCCAGCAGCTTAAGGGCCGGCGTGGCGGGATTGTTCCAGTACTTC.

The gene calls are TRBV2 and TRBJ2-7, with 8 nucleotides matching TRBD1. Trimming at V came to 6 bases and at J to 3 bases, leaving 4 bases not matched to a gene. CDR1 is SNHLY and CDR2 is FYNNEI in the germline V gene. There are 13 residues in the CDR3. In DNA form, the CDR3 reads TGTGCCAGCAGGGTCGACAGGGGCTACGAGCAGTACTTC. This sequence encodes CASRVDRGYEQYF.

DNA for the CDR3: TGTGCCAGCAGCTCGGTCAGGGGAAGTGGGGCCAACGTCCTGACTTTC. Its translation is CASSSVRGSGANVLTF. This chain uses TRBV7-2 with TRBJ2-6, with TRBD1 as a possible D gene (6 bases). V lost 4 bases to trimming and J lost 3 bases, with 13 bases between them. CDR1 and CDR2 from the germline V gene are SGHTA and FQGNSA. This CDR3 comprises 16 residues.

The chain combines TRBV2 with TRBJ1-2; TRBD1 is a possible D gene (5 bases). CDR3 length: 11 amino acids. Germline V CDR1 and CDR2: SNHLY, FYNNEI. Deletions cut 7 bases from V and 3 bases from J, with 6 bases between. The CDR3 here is CASIRDYGYTF. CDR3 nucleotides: TGTGCCAGCATCAGGGACTATGGCTACACCTTC. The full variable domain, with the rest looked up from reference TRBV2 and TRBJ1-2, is EPEVTQTPSHQVTQMGQEVILRCVPISNHLYFYWYRQILGQKVEFLVSFYNNEISEKSEIFDDQFSVERPDGSNFTLKIRSTKLEDSAMYFCASIRDYGYTFGSGTRLTVV.

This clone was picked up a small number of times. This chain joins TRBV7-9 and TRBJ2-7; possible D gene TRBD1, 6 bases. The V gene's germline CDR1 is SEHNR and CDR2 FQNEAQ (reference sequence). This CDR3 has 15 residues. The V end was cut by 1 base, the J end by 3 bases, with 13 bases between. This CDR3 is CASSLEGTRYYEQYF. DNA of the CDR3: TGTGCCAGCAGCTTAGAGGGGACACGCTACTACGAGCAGTACTTC.

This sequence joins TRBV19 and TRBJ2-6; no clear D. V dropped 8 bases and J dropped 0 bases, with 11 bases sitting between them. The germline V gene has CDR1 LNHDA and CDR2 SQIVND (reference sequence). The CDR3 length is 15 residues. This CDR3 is CASQLSSSGANVLTF. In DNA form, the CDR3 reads TGTGCCAGTCAATTGAGTAGCTCTGGGGCCAACGTCCTGACTTTC.

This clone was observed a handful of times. CDR3 sequence (DNA): TGTGCCAGCAGCCCGAGGAGAGGCTTGTCGTTCTTC. Encoded protein: CASSPRRGLSFF. The chain uses TRBV28 and TRBJ2-1; D remains ambiguous. V was shortened by 6 bases and J by 15 bases, with 18 bases between the two germline ends. The CDR3 has 12 amino acids. Per germline, CDR1 MDHEN and CDR2 SYDVKM.

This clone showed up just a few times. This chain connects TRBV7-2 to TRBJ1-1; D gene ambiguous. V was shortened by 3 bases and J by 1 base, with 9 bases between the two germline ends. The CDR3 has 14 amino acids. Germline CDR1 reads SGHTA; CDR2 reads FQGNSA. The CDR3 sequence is CASSFAGGNTEAFF. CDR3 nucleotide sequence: TGTGCCAGCAGCTTCGCCGGAGGGAACACTGAAGCTTTCTTT.

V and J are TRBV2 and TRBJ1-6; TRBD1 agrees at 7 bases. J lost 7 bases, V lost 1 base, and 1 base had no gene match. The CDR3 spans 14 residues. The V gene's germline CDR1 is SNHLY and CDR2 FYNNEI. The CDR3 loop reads CASSEGQGNSPLHF. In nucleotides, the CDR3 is TGTGCCAGCAGTGAAGGACAGGGCAATTCACCCCTCCACTTT.

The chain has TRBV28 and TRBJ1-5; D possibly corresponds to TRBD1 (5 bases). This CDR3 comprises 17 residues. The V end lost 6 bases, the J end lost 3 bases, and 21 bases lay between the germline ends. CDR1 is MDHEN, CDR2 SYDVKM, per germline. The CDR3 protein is CASSLGLRRQLNQPQHF. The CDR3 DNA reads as TGTGCCAGCAGCCTAGGTCTTAGGAGACAGCTCAATCAGCCCCAGCATTTT.

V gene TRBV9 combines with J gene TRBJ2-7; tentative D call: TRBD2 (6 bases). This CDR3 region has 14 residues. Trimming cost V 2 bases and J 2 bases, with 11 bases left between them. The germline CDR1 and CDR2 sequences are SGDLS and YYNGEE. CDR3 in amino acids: CASSVGGDPYEQYF. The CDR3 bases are TGTGCCAGCAGCGTTGGAGGGGATCCCTACGAGCAGTACTTC.

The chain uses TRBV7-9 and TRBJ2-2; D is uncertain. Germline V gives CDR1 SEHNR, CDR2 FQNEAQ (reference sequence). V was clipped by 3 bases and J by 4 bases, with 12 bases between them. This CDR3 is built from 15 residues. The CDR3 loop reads CASSFSRLLTGELFF. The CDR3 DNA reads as TGTGCCAGCAGCTTTTCTAGGCTGCTCACCGGGGAGCTGTTTTTT. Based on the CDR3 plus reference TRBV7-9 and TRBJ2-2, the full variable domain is DTGVSQNPRHKITKRGQNVTFRCDPISEHNRLYWYRQTLGQGPEFLTYFQNEAQLEKSRLLSDRFSAERPKGSFSTLEIQRTEQGDSAMYLCASSFSRLLTGELFFGEGSRLTVL.

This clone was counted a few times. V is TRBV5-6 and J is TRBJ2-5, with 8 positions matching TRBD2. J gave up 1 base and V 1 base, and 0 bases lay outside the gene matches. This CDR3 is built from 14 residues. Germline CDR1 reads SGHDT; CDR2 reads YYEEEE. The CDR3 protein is CASSLREGQETQYF. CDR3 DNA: TGTGCCAGCAGCTTGCGGGAGGGCCAAGAGACCCAGTACTTC.

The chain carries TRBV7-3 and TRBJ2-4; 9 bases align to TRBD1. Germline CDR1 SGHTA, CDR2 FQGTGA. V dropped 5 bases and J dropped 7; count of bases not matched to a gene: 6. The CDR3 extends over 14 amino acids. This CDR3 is CASSPQGALNIQYF. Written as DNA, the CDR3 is TGTGCCAGCAGCCCACAGGGGGCATTGAACATTCAGTACTTC.

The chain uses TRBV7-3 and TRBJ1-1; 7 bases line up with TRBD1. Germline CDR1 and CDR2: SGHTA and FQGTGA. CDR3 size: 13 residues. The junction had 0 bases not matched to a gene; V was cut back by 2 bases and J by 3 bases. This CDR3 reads CASSLQGDTEAFF. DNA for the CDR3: TGTGCCAGCAGCTTACAGGGGGACACTGAAGCTTTCTTT.

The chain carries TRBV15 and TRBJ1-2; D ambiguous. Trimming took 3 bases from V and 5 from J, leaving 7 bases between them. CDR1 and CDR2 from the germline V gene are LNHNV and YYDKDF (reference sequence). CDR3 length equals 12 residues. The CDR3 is CATSSSRYGYTF. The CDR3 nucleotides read TGTGCCACCAGCAGCTCCAGGTATGGCTACACCTTC.

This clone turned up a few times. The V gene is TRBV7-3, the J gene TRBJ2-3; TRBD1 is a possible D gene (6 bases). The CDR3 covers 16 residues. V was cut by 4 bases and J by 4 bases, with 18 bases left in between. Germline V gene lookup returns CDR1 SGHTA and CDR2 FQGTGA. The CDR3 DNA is TGTGCCAGCAGCTCCGGACAGACGACCCCCGCAGATACGCAGTATTTT. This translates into CASSSGQTTPADTQYF. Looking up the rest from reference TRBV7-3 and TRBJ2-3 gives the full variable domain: GAGVSQTPSNKVTEKGKYVELRCDPISGHTALYWYRQSLGQGPEFLIYFQGTGAADDSGLPNDRFFAVRPEGSVSTLKIQRTERGDSAVYLCASSSGQTTPADTQYFGPGTRLTVL.

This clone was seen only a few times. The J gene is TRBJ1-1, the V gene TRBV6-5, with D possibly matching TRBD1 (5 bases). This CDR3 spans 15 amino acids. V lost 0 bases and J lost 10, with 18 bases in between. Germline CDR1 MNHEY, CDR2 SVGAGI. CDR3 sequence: CASSYSKGGGGGAFF. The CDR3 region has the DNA TGTGCCAGCAGTTACTCGAAAGGAGGTGGGGGGGGAGCTTTCTTT.

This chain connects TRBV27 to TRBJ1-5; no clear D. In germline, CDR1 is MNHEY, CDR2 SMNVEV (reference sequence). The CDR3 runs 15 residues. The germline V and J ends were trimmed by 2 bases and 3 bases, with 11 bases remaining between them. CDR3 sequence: CASSLVGAANQPQHF. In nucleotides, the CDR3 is TGTGCCAGCAGTTTAGTGGGAGCGGCCAATCAGCCCCAGCATTTT.

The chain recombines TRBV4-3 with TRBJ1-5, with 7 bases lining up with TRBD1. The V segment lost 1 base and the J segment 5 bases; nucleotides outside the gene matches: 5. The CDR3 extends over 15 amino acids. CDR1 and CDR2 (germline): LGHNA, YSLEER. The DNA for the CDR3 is TGCGCCAGCAGCCAAGCAGGGGGGCCACATCAGCCCCAGCATTTT. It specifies CASSQAGGPHQPQHF.

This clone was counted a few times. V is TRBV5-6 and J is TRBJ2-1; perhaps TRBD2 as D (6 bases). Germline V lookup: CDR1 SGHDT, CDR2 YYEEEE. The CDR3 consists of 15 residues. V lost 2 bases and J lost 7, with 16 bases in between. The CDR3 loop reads CASSFWDFLRNEQFF. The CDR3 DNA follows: TGTGCCAGCAGCTTCTGGGACTTCTTAAGGAATGAGCAGTTCTTC. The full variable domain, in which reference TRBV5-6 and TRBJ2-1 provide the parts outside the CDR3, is DAGVTQSPTHLIKTRGQQVTLRCSPKSGHDTVSWYQQALGQGPQFIFQYYEEEERQRGNFPDRFSGHQFPNYSSELNVNALLLGDSALYLCASSFWDFLRNEQFFGPGTRLTVL.

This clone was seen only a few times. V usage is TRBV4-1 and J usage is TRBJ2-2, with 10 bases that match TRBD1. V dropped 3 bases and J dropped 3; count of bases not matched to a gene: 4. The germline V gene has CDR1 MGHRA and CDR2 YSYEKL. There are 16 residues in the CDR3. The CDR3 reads CASSQGDRGDTGELFF. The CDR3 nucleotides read TGCGCCAGCAGCCAGGGGGACAGGGGAGACACCGGGGAGCTGTTTTTT.

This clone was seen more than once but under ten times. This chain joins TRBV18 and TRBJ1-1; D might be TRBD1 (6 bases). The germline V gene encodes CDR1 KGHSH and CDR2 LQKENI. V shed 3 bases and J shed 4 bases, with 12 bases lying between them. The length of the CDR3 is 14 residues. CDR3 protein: CASSPPTGRTEAFF. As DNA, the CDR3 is TGTGCCAGCTCACCCCCCACAGGGCGCACTGAAGCTTTCTTT.